Below, 9 T cell receptor beta chains from the same sample are listed, as sequenced in a study of blood T cell repertoires in COVID-19. This table comes from immunoSEQ multiplex PCR, and its TCRdb copy is limited to in-frame clones, with some not included. The sample has approximately 170,000 clones, approximately 93% seen once. Sequencing was done on a sample of peripheral blood. All receptors come from a woman in her sixties with COVID-19, enrolled during active disease.

The chain couples TRBV29-1 to TRBJ2-3; TRBD1 matches 11 bases. V shed 7 bases and J 4 bases; nucleotides not matched to a gene: 10. From germline, CDR1 is SQVTM and CDR2 ANQGSEA. The CDR3 runs to 15 residues. CDR3 region: CSDRDRGSVADTQYF. The CDR3 DNA reads as TGCAGCGATAGGGACAGGGGGTCAGTTGCAGATACGCAGTATTTT.

J is TRBJ1-5 and V is TRBV6-2 or TRBV6-3, with TRBD1 identical over 7 bases. This CDR3 is 16 amino acids long. Germline CDR1 MNHEY, CDR2 SVGEGT. Losses at the gene ends were 5 bases for V and 0 bases for J; bases not matched to a gene: 7. This CDR3 reads CASSTGGTVSNQPQHF. Written as DNA, the CDR3 is TGTGCCAGCAGTACGGGGGGGACAGTTAGCAATCAGCCCCAGCATTTT.

The rearrangement links TRBV7-2 to TRBJ1-1; 8 bases map to TRBD1. V lost 5 bases, J lost 0 bases, and 5 bases stayed unmatched. The CDR3 contains 15 residues. Germline loops: CDR1 SGHTA, CDR2 FQGNSA. CDR3 sequence: CASSTRQGMNTEAFF. CDR3 in DNA: TGTGCCAGCAGCACAAGACAGGGGATGAACACTGAAGCTTTCTTT.

This clone was seen once. Other DNA sequences of this sample code for an identical CDR3. The V and J genes are TRBV7-3 and TRBJ1-1; D is perhaps TRBD1 (5 bases). V was trimmed by 5 bases and J by 6 bases, leaving 13 bases between them. The CDR3 is 13 amino acids. The germline gives CDR1 SGHTA, CDR2 FQGTGA. CDR3 DNA sequence: TGTGCCAGCAGCCCTGGGGGGTCCTCTGAAGCTTTCTTT. Amino acids: CASSPGGSSEAFF.

V is TRBV30 and J is TRBJ1-1; 7 bases match TRBD1. With V trimmed by 3 bases and J by 3 bases, 4 bases remained unmatched. The CDR3 runs 13 residues. Looked up from germline, CDR1 is GTSNPN and CDR2 is SVGIG (reference sequence). The CDR3 coding sequence is TGTGCCTGGAGCCCCAGGGGGTACACTGAAGCTTTCTTT. It codes for CAWSPRGYTEAFF.

The genes are TRBV13 and TRBJ1-4; a possible D gene is TRBD1 (6 bases). Between the trimmed V and J ends, which lost 1 base and 7 bases, there was a span of 13 bases. CDR1 is PRHDT, CDR2 FYEKMQ, per germline (reference sequence). This CDR3 comprises 15 residues. The DNA for the CDR3 is TGTGCCAGCAGCTTAGCTCACGGGACAAGTGAAAAACTGTTTTTT. The encoded protein is CASSLAHGTSEKLFF.

As regards this clone: A read error may produce the germline difference seen at one junction end. The V gene is TRBV28, the J gene TRBJ2-7; the match to TRBD1 covers 8 bases. Germline-derived CDR1 and CDR2 are MDHEN and SYDVKM. The CDR3 spans 11 residues. The CDR3: CATTSVQGANF. CDR3 nucleotides: TGTGCCACCACCAGTGTGCAGGGGGCTAACTTC.

The chain has TRBV4-2 and TRBJ2-1; maybe TRBD2 (5 bases). Germline assignment: CDR1 LGHNA and CDR2 YNFKEQ. Trimming stripped 1 base from V and 9 bases from J, with 13 bases between. The CDR3 is made up of 14 amino acids. The CDR3, as DNA: TGTGCCAGCAGCCAAGTGGCCCTTGAGGGTGAGCAGTTCTTC. Translation gives CASSQVALEGEQFF.

The rearrangement uses TRBV6-6 and TRBJ1-3; tentatively, D is TRBD1 (5 bases). The CDR3 loop spans 19 amino acids. Trimming took 5 bases from V and 0 from J, leaving 23 bases between them. The germline gives CDR1 MNHNY, CDR2 SVGAGI (reference sequence). The CDR3 DNA sequence: TGTGCCAGCAGTCTTATCGTATTAACCTACAGGAGCTCTGGAAACACCATATATTTT. It codes for CASSLIVLTYRSSGNTIYF.